This TCR beta chain was retrieved from a study of shared clonotypes between healthy human individuals. Positively selected for CCR7, the CD45RO-negative cells used as naive CD8 cells excluded terminally differentiated effector memory CD45RA+ cells. This clone was detected once. Losses at the gene ends were 5 bases for V and 3 bases for J; bases not matched to a gene: 8. The CDR3 length is 15 residues. Germline V lookup: CDR1 LGHNT, CDR2 FRNRAP. Some clones are missing from TCRdb's copy, which holds only in-frame ones; the method was immunoSEQ multiplex PCR. Of roughly 1,800,000 clones in the sample, about 95% were seen once.

This sequence originates from a man aged 18 to 29 in good health. The chain is built from TRBV12-5 and TRBJ2-7; 9 positions agree with TRBD1. Sample: naive CD8+ T cells sorted from blood. CDR3 region: CASGPPGTGIYEQYF. In nucleotides, the CDR3 is TGTGCTAGTGGTCCCCCCGGGACAGGGATCTACGAGCAGTACTTC.